Listed below are T cell receptor beta chains from one sample, sequenced in a study of shared clonotypes between healthy human individuals. Method: immunoSEQ multiplex PCR; TCRdb's copy keeps in-frame clones and lacks some. Here the sample spans 1.6 million or so clones, about 96% being singletons. Input material: naive CD4+ T cells sorted from blood. Source of these receptors: a man aged 25 to 40 in good health. CDR3s include the opening cysteine and the closing phenylalanine or tryptophan. Each record gives: clone size, D gene, V gene, J gene, CDR3 DNA, CDR3 protein. The D gene is left open where the match is weak. The size field is filled for only some rows; it gives once, few, many or a size class.

>-|TRBD2|TRBV5-1|TRBJ2-5
TGCGCCAGTAGCCCCACTAGCGGAACTGGGGAGACCCAGTACTTC
CASSPTSGTGETQYF
>-|TRBD1|TRBV5-4|TRBJ2-7
TGTGCCAGCAGCTCGGGACAGGTTTTTCACGAGCAGTACTTC
CASSSGQVFHEQYF
>once|TRBD2|TRBV27|TRBJ2-1
TGTGCCAGCAGTCCAAGGACTAGCGGGCTAAGAACCTACAATGAGCAGTTCTTC
CASSPRTSGLRTYNEQFF
>-|-|TRBV5-1|TRBJ2-1
TGCGCCAGCAGCTCCCACGGACAGCCAAAGGAGGTCAATGAGCAGTTCTTC
CASSSHGQPKEVNEQFF
>-|-|TRBV10-3|TRBJ2-7
TGTGCCATCAGTGTACGGTCCTACGAGCAGTACTTC
CAISVRSYEQYF
>-|-|TRBV5-4|TRBJ1-1
TGTGCCAGCAGCCTAGACACCCTTGAAGCTTTCTTT
CASSLDTLEAFF
>-|TRBD1|TRBV28|TRBJ1-4
TGTGCCAGCAGTTTAACTAGGGGGCTTTCTAATGAAAAACTGTTTTTT
CASSLTRGLSNEKLFF
>-|-|TRBV11-3|TRBJ2-7
TGTGCCAGCAGCAATTACGAGCAGTACTTC
CASSNYEQYF
>-|-|TRBV9|TRBJ2-7
TGTGCCAGCTCCTACACCTCGGACAACTACGAGCAGTACTTC
CASSYTSDNYEQYF
>-|TRBD1|TRBV10-3|TRBJ1-4
TGTGCCATCAGTGACCCCGGGACAGGGGTCGAAAAACTGTTTTTT
CAISDPGTGVEKLFF
>-|TRBD2|TRBV2|TRBJ2-7
TGTGCCGGGGGGACTAGCGGCTACGAGCAGTACTTC
CAGGTSGYEQYF
>-|-|TRBV29-1|TRBJ2-5
TGCAGCGTGAGGGGATTCCAAGAGACCCAGTACTTC
CSVRGFQETQYF
>-|-|TRBV18|TRBJ1-2
TGTGCCAGCTCACCACGAGACTCAGTGTATGGCTACACCTTC
CASSPRDSVYGYTF
>-|TRBD1|TRBV7-8|TRBJ2-2
TGTGCCAGCAGCTTGGGGACAGGGAGTAACACCGGGGAGCTGTTTTTT
CASSLGTGSNTGELFF
>-|-|TRBV7-2|TRBJ2-3
TGTGCCAGCAGCTTAACTGACAGAGATACGCAGTATTTT
CASSLTDRDTQYF
>-|TRBD2|TRBV9|TRBJ2-7
TGTGCCAGCAGCCCCGGGACTAGCGGGGAGCAGTACTTC
CASSPGTSGEQYF
>-|-|TRBV7-8|TRBJ1-4
TGTGCCAGCAGCTTAGCGGCCCGGGACGGATATGAAAAACTGTTTTTT
CASSLAARDGYEKLFF
>-|-|TRBV29-1|TRBJ2-3
TGCAGCCTGAGGGACAGCACAGATACGCAGTATTTT
CSLRDSTDTQYF
>-|TRBD2|TRBV28|TRBJ2-1
TGTGCCAGCAGTCCCAGCGGGAAATACAATGAGCAGTTCTTC
CASSPSGKYNEQFF
>-|-|TRBV19|TRBJ2-2
TGTGCCAGTAGGCACGGGGCGAACACCGGGGAGCTGTTTTTT
CASRHGANTGELFF
>-|TRBD2|TRBV27|TRBJ2-1
TGTGCCAGCAGCGGCATACATACTAGCGGGATTGATGAGCAGTTCTTC
CASSGIHTSGIDEQFF
>-|-|TRBV5-1|TRBJ2-7
TGCGCCAGCAGCCCGGACGTTTTGGTCGAGCAGTACTTC
CASSPDVLVEQYF
>-|-|TRBV18|TRBJ2-7
TGTGCCAGCTCACCAAAGGGCTACGAGCAGTACTTC
CASSPKGYEQYF
>-|TRBD1|TRBV4-1|TRBJ1-4
TGCGCCAGCAGCCAAGGATGGGCCAGGGGGGGAACTAATGAAAAACTGTTTTTT
CASSQGWARGGTNEKLFF
>-|-|TRBV25-1|TRBJ2-2
TGTGCCAGCACCTCTAGCTCCGGGGAGCTGTTTTTT
CASTSSSGELFF
>-|-|TRBV5-6|TRBJ1-2
TGTGCCAGCAGCTTGGCAGGGAGTGGGTATGGCTACACCTTC
CASSLAGSGYGYTF
>-|-|TRBV6-4|TRBJ2-2
TGTGCCAGCAGCCCTACCATGACAGGCACCGGGGAGCTGTTTTTT
CASSPTMTGTGELFF
>-|-|TRBV28|TRBJ2-1
TGTGCCAGCAGTTTTGAGACGTCGGATGAGCAGTTCTTC
CASSFETSDEQFF
>-|-|TRBV11-3|TRBJ2-7
TGTGCCAGCAGCTTAGGTTCCGGGGCCTACGAGCAGTACTTC
CASSLGSGAYEQYF
>-|-|TRBV7-9|TRBJ2-6
TGTGCCAGCAGCGACAGGTCCGGGGGTTCTGGGGCCAACGTCCTGACTTTC
CASSDRSGGSGANVLTF
>-|TRBD1|TRBV5-1|TRBJ2-1
TGCGCCAGCAGCTTGGGGGACAGAGTCTACAATGAGCAGTTCTTC
CASSLGDRVYNEQFF
>-|TRBD1|TRBV7-9|TRBJ1-1
TGTGCCAGCAGCTTAATGGACAGGGAGGTGTTCTTT
CASSLMDREVFF
>-|-|TRBV6-5|TRBJ1-1
TGTGCCAGCAGTTACTCGAGGAGGTGGACCGAAGCTTTCTTT
CASSYSRRWTEAFF
>once|TRBD1|TRBV7-8|TRBJ2-7
TGTGCCAGCAGCTTAGCGACCGGGACAGGGTCCTACGAGCAGTACTTC
CASSLATGTGSYEQYF
>-|TRBD1|TRBV18|TRBJ2-7
TGTGCCAGCTCACCATCCGGGACAGCCGACGAGCAGTACTTC
CASSPSGTADEQYF
>once|TRBD2|TRBV5-1|TRBJ2-3
TGCGCCAGCAGCTTGGGGACTAGCGGGAGAGCAGATACGCAGTATTTT
CASSLGTSGRADTQYF